The rows below give T cell receptor beta chains drawn from one sample of a study of T cells in Graves' hyperthyroidism and ophthalmopathy. Using its own MiXCR run on the multiplex PCR reads, TCRdb lists one record per CDR3 protein. Of 560,000 or so distinct CDR3 sequences in the sample, about 43% were seen once. The source material was peripheral blood or thyroid tissue (not recorded which). These receptors were collected from a woman under 30 with Graves' hyperthyroidism. The conserved cysteine and the conserved F or W are not part of the CDR3 here. The order of the fields is V gene, J gene, CDR3 protein.

v_call: TRBV9; j_call: TRBJ1-4; cdr3_aa: ASSVVAHPDMF
v_call: TRBV9; j_call: TRBJ2-7; cdr3_aa: ASSVGGLGSSYEQY
v_call: TRBV2; j_call: TRBJ1-5; cdr3_aa: ASNRGGPLH
v_call: TRBV7-9; j_call: TRBJ2-7; cdr3_aa: ASSLSSRGMEQY
v_call: TRBV14; j_call: TRBJ2-7; cdr3_aa: ASSQLGRYYEQY
v_call: TRBV10-3; j_call: TRBJ2-7; cdr3_aa: AIGLPDGNEQY
v_call: TRBV9; j_call: TRBJ1-4; cdr3_aa: ASSVEGGKLF
v_call: TRBV7-8; j_call: TRBJ2-7; cdr3_aa: ASGGTSYEQY
v_call: TRBV29-1; j_call: TRBJ1-1; cdr3_aa: GVRQASRRDTEAF
v_call: TRBV2; j_call: TRBJ1-1; cdr3_aa: ASSSTENTEAF